The 29 T cell receptor beta chains in this list originate from one sample, sequenced in a study of T-cell memory formation after mild COVID-19. TCRdb processed the 5' RACE reads anew with MiXCR; each CDR3 protein has one entry. This sample has 50,000 or so distinct CDR3 sequences, with approximately 12% found just once. Material for sequencing was PBMCs or a T cell subset sorted from them (not recorded which). These receptor sequences come from a man between 18 and 29 years old who had mild COVID-19 (a few samples of this study predate the infection). Cell type and time point are not known.

This clonotype was observed a few times. The rearrangement links TRBV12-3 or TRBV12-4 to TRBJ1-6, with D unresolved. The CDR3 length is 14 residues. The ends were cut back, 8 bases at V and 1 base at J, with 9 bases in the middle. CDR3 loop: CASRLGSYNSPLHF. The CDR3 coding sequence is TGTGCCAGCCGCCTGGGATCCTATAATTCACCCCTCCACTTT.

This clonotype was recorded many times. The chain links TRBV25-1 to TRBJ1-1; D remains ambiguous. With 2 bases removed from V and 1 base from J, the gap between germline ends came to 14 bases. The CDR3 is 16 amino acids. Germline CDR1 MGHDK, CDR2 SYGVNS. CDR3 amino acids: CASSERLGGPNTEAFF. The DNA for the CDR3 is TGTGCCAGCAGTGAAAGATTGGGCGGACCGAACACTGAAGCTTTCTTT.

This clonotype was counted a few times. V gene TRBV7-3 combines with J gene TRBJ2-2, with D uncertain. Germline CDR1 reads SGHTA; CDR2 reads FQGTGA. This CDR3 comprises 12 residues. V was cut by 7 bases and J by 7 bases, with 10 bases left in between. The CDR3 DNA follows: TGTGCCAGCAACCCCGGTAGCGGGGAGCTGTTTTTT. This encodes CASNPGSGELFF.

This clonotype was picked up many times. V gene TRBV4-2 combines with J gene TRBJ2-3; D is uncertain. CDR1 and CDR2 from the germline V gene are LGHNA and YNFKEQ. V shed 1 base and J shed 4 bases, with 9 bases lying between them. The CDR3 spans 14 residues. CDR3 amino acids: CASSQGGNPDTQYF. In DNA form, the CDR3 reads TGTGCCAGCAGCCAAGGAGGCAACCCAGATACGCAGTATTTT.

V gene TRBV11-1 combines with J gene TRBJ2-5; possible D gene TRBD1, 6 bases. There are 13 residues in the CDR3. Trimming removed 5 bases at V and 0 bases at J, with 7 bases between. Germline-derived CDR1 and CDR2 are SGHAT and FQDESV (reference sequence). Here the CDR3 DNA reads TGTGCCAGCAGCACAGGGTACCAAGAGACCCAGTACTTC. It translates to CASSTGYQETQYF.

This clonotype has a count of ten or more. The V gene is TRBV7-2, the J gene TRBJ2-4; TRBD1 or TRBD2 may be the D gene (6 bases each). This CDR3 has 16 residues. CDR1 is SGHTA and CDR2 is FQGNSA in the germline V gene. With 3 bases removed from V and 7 bases from J, the gap between germline ends came to 19 bases. The CDR3 protein is CASSFGTSRGGNIQYF. In nucleotides, the CDR3 is TGTGCCAGCAGCTTTGGGACGTCTCGAGGGGGGAACATTCAGTACTTC. Based on the CDR3 plus reference TRBV7-2 and TRBJ2-4, the full variable domain is GAGVSQSPSNKVTEKGKDVELRCDPISGHTALYWYRQSLGQGLEFLIYFQGNSAPDKSGLPSDRFSAERTGGSVSTLTIQRTQQEDSAVYLCASSFGTSRGGNIQYFGAGTRLSVL.

A few counts support this clonotype. The genes are TRBV7-2 and TRBJ1-4; TRBD1 agrees at 8 bases. With 1 base clipped from V and 10 bases from J, the junction kept 8 bases outside the gene matches. Germline V gene lookup returns CDR1 SGHTA and CDR2 FQGNSA. This CDR3 comprises 15 residues. CDR3 bases: TGTGCCAGCAGCTTAGAGGCAGGGGGCATCGGAAAACTGTTTTTT. Amino acids: CASSLEAGGIGKLFF.

The table lists this clonotype with many counts. This rearrangement joins TRBV23-1 to TRBJ2-5; 8 bases are a match to TRBD2. TRBV23-1 counts as an open reading frame of uncertain function. V shed 5 bases and J 5 bases; nucleotides not matched to a gene: 7. CDR3 length: 14 amino acids. In DNA, the CDR3 is TGCGCCAGCAGTTCCGGGGGGGCCGGGGAGACCCAGTACTTC. It codes for CASSSGGAGETQYF.

The chain carries TRBV7-2 and TRBJ1-6, with a tentative D call TRBD1 (6 bases). In germline, CDR1 is SGHTA, CDR2 FQGNSA. The V end was cut by 1 base, the J end by 6 bases, with 10 bases between. CDR3 length: 15 amino acids. CDR3 loop: CASSLDRVRNSPLHF. In DNA, the CDR3 is TGTGCCAGCAGCTTAGACAGGGTCCGTAATTCACCCCTCCACTTT.

This clonotype has ten or more counts. The chain links TRBV7-2 to TRBJ2-1; TRBD1 might be the D (6 bases). This CDR3 comprises 17 residues. V was cut by 5 bases and J by 3 bases, with 20 bases left in between. Germline loops: CDR1 SGHTA, CDR2 FQGNSA. CDR3 loop: CASSPRITGYRYNEQFF. The CDR3 DNA sequence: TGTGCCAGCAGCCCTCGAATTACAGGGTACCGCTACAATGAGCAGTTCTTC.

This clonotype has just a few counts. CDR3 coding DNA: TGTGCCATCAGTGTTGGTGCGGTCACAGATACGCAGTATTTT. Translating gives CAISVGAVTDTQYF. The rearrangement uses TRBV10-3 and TRBJ2-3; the D is unclear. The germline gives CDR1 ENHRY, CDR2 SYGVKD. The V gene lost 4 bases and the J gene lost 2 bases, with 10 bases spanning the gap. CDR3 size: 14 residues.

This clonotype was counted only a few times. Here the CDR3 reads CASSLSKGSNSPLHF. The DNA of the CDR3 is TGTGCCAGCAGCTTATCTAAGGGAAGTAATTCACCCCTCCACTTT. This chain joins TRBV5-6 and TRBJ1-6, with D unclear. CDR1 is SGHDT, CDR2 YYEEEE, per germline. V gave up 2 bases and J gave up 6 bases, with 12 bases separating them. The CDR3 spans 15 residues.

The rearrangement joins TRBV18 to TRBJ2-5; D is uncertain. Germline V gene sequence: CDR1 KGHSH, CDR2 LQKENI. The CDR3 is 13 amino acids. The V and J ends lost 8 bases and 0 bases respectively, with 10 bases between them. The CDR3 spells CASTAVNQETQYF. The CDR3 nucleotides read TGTGCCAGCACGGCAGTGAACCAAGAGACCCAGTACTTC.

The chain uses TRBV18 and TRBJ2-5; 7 nucleotides line up with TRBD2. The germline CDR1 and CDR2 sequences are KGHSH and LQKENI. V trimming: 2 bases; J trimming: 10 bases; junction bases outside the gene matches: 1. The CDR3 is 11 residues long. The CDR3 loop is CASSPGEGQYF. DNA for the CDR3: TGTGCCAGCTCACCAGGGGAGGGCCAGTACTTC. Drawing the rest from reference TRBV18 and TRBJ2-5, the complete variable domain is NAGVMQNPRHLVRRRGQEARLRCSPMKGHSHVYWYRQLPEEGLKFMVYLQKENIIDESGMPKERFSAEFPKEGPSILRIQQVVRGDSAAYFCASSPGEGQYFGPGTRLLVL.

This clonotype was picked up a small number of times. This chain joins TRBV5-1 and TRBJ2-5; TRBD2 matches at 16 bases. CDR3 length: 17 amino acids. V trimming: 4 bases; J trimming: 4 bases; junction bases outside the gene matches: 7. CDR1 is SGHRS, CDR2 YFSETQ, per germline. CDR3 protein: CASSQGTSGGAGETQYF. The CDR3 coding sequence is TGCGCCAGCAGCCAGGGGACTAGCGGGGGGGCCGGAGAGACCCAGTACTTC.

In its sample, this clonotype was seen many times. The chain links TRBV27 to TRBJ1-1, with D possibly matching TRBD1 (6 bases). The CDR3 runs 14 residues. V was trimmed by 3 bases and J by 5 bases, leaving 13 bases between them. Germline V gene data show CDR1 as MNHEY and CDR2 as SMNVEV (reference sequence). In DNA form, the CDR3 reads TGTGCCAGCAGTTTTTCAGGGGAAGGGACTGAAGCTTTCTTT. Its translation is CASSFSGEGTEAFF.

This chain's CDR3 is CASSYQGLTEAFF. The CDR3 nucleotides are TGCGCCAGCAGCTACCAGGGGCTCACTGAAGCTTTCTTT. The chain combines TRBV5-1 with TRBJ1-1; possible D gene TRBD1, 6 bases. Germline V CDR1 and CDR2: SGHRS, YFSETQ. The CDR3 is made up of 13 amino acids. V was shortened by 3 bases and J by 4 bases, with 10 bases between the two germline ends.

This clonotype appeared a few times. The chain carries TRBV9 and TRBJ2-5; 11 bases match TRBD2. The CDR3 loop spans 15 amino acids. V trimming: 2 bases; J trimming: 5 bases; junction bases outside the gene matches: 5. Germline CDR1 is SGDLS and CDR2 is YYNGEE. CDR3 DNA sequence: TGTGCCAGCAGCGTTACTAGCGGGGGATGGGAGACCCAGTACTTC. Translation gives CASSVTSGGWETQYF.

The sample holds many counts of this clonotype. The chain uses TRBV7-2 and TRBJ2-3; possibly TRBD2 for D (5 bases). V was clipped by 5 bases and J by 1 base, with 16 bases between them. Per germline, CDR1 SGHTA and CDR2 FQGNSA. This CDR3 contains 16 residues. This CDR3 reads CASSEASPGGTDTQYF. CDR3 nucleotides: TGTGCCAGCAGCGAAGCGAGCCCCGGGGGCACAGATACGCAGTATTTT.

This clonotype is medium-sized within its sample. The genes are TRBV7-9 and TRBJ2-1, with 10 bases identical to TRBD2. From germline, CDR1 is SEHNR and CDR2 FQNEAQ (reference sequence). V shed 3 bases, J shed 10 bases, and the junction held 6 bases outside the gene matches. CDR3 length: 14 residues. The CDR3 DNA reads as TGTGCCAGCAGCTTTGGAACTAGCGGGGACGAGCAGTTCTTC. It is translated as CASSFGTSGDEQFF.

The table lists this clonotype with many counts. The chain uses TRBV3-1 and TRBJ2-1; D might be TRBD1 or TRBD2, each matching 6 bases. The CDR3 sequence is 13 residues long. The germline gives CDR1 LGHDT, CDR2 YNNKEL (reference sequence). V was trimmed by 2 bases and J by 12 bases, leaving 14 bases between them. CDR3 amino acids: CASSQFREGGQFF. The CDR3 DNA is TGTGCCAGCAGCCAATTCCGTGAGGGGGGGCAGTTCTTC.

This clonotype is judged medium-sized. The chain joins TRBV19 to TRBJ1-5; D perhaps matches TRBD1 (5 bases). Germline V gene data show CDR1 as LNHDA and CDR2 as SQIVND (reference sequence). The CDR3 runs 16 residues. Trimming removed 0 bases from V and 2 bases from J, with 11 bases in between. CDR3 in amino acids: CASSIDGAGGNQPQHF. The CDR3 DNA reads TGTGCCAGTAGTATAGATGGGGCAGGAGGCAATCAGCCCCAGCATTTT.

In its sample, this clonotype was seen many times. The J gene is TRBJ2-3, the V gene TRBV7-3, with 9 bases aligning to TRBD2. V trimming: 2 bases; J trimming: 2 bases; junction bases outside the gene matches: 5. Germline loops: CDR1 SGHTA, CDR2 FQGTGA. CDR3 length equals 16 residues. The CDR3 DNA reads as TGTGCCAGCAGCTTAGGTGCTAGCGGGGACACAGATACGCAGTATTTT. This translates into CASSLGASGDTDTQYF.

The chain links TRBV7-2 to TRBJ2-7; 12 bases fit TRBD2. This CDR3 contains 15 residues. Germline values: CDR1 SGHTA, CDR2 FQGNSA. The junction had 5 bases not matched to a gene; V was cut back by 5 bases and J by 3 bases. The CDR3 region has the DNA TGTGCCAGCAGCCCACTAGCGGGGGGACTCTACGAGCAGTACGTC. The encoded protein is CASSPLAGGLYEQYV.

This clonotype occurred a few times. The chain joins TRBV30 to TRBJ2-1; D is tentatively TRBD1 or TRBD2 (5 bases each). This CDR3 is 13 amino acids long. With 2 bases removed from V and 6 bases from J, the gap between germline ends came to 11 bases. Germline V gives CDR1 GTSNPN, CDR2 SVGIG (reference sequence). Here the CDR3 reads CAWSRGISNEQFF. The DNA for the CDR3 is TGTGCCTGGAGTCGGGGCATCTCCAATGAGCAGTTCTTC.

The rearrangement uses TRBV5-1 and TRBJ2-1, with TRBD2 matching 10 bases. The J segment lost 10 bases and the V segment lost 0 bases, leaving 7 bases of the junction unmatched. CDR3 size: 15 residues. CDR1 is SGHRS and CDR2 is YFSETQ in the germline V gene. The CDR3 loop is CASSLGLAGEVEQFF. The DNA of the CDR3 is TGCGCCAGCAGCTTGGGTCTAGCGGGAGAGGTCGAGCAGTTCTTC.

This chain connects TRBV11-2 to TRBJ2-5; D possibly matches TRBD1 or TRBD2 (5 bases each). The CDR3 consists of 15 residues. Germline V CDR1 and CDR2: SGHAT, FQNNGV. The V gene lost 4 bases and the J gene lost 7 bases, with 19 bases spanning the gap. CDR3 coding DNA: TGTGCCAGCAGCTATTATGCGCTGACTGGGGGGACCCAGTACTTC. Translation gives CASSYYALTGGTQYF.

With respect to this clonotype: A read error may account for a junction end that differs from germline. The rearrangement links TRBV6-5 to TRBJ1-2, with unresolved D. The CDR3 is made up of 13 amino acids. Germline loops: CDR1 MNHEY, CDR2 SVGAGI. The CDR3 reads CASSYGPNCGYTF. The DNA for the CDR3 is TGTGCCAGCAGTTACGGCCCTAACTGTGGCTACACCTTC.

The rearrangement links TRBV11-2 to TRBJ2-1, with 9 bases fitting TRBD2. The CDR3 totals 14 residues. Germline values: CDR1 SGHAT, CDR2 FQNNGV. The V gene end was trimmed by 7 bases and the J gene end by 10 bases; junction bases not matched to a gene: 11. The CDR3 here is CASIHQKRGEEQFF. For the CDR3, the DNA is TGTGCCAGCATCCACCAGAAGCGGGGGGAGGAGCAGTTCTTC.